The 9 T cell receptor beta chains presented below share a single source sample, sequenced in a study of monozygotic twins with inflammatory bowel disease (dated 2019 in TCRdb). The library was built by means of 5' RACE. Sequencing relied on an Illumina HiSeq 2500. Following TCRdb reprocessing, every CDR3 protein sequence forms one entry, and DNA is not provided. The sample's own table lists about 110,000 distinct CDR3 sequences. The ten top clones hold 9.5% to 15% of the sample. Sequencing was performed on blood. The source is a human donor with ulcerative colitis or Crohn's disease, or a healthy co-twin of an affected twin (not recorded which).

This chain joins TRBV12-3 or TRBV12-4 and TRBJ2-1; TCRdb outputs TRBD2, but without DNA this stays unchecked. The CDR3 length is 14 residues. CDR3 sequence: CASSPSGRDGEQFF.

The chain links TRBV28 to TRBJ2-7; TCRdb's D call of TRBD2 is untestable without DNA. Germline V CDR1 and CDR2: MDHEN, SYDVKM. The CDR3 loop spans 14 amino acids. This CDR3 is CASSSTSGSYEQYF. Full variable domain (outside the CDR3, taken from reference TRBV28 and TRBJ2-7): DVKVTQSSRYLVKRTGEKVFLECVQDMDHENMFWYRQDPGLGLRLIYFSYDVKMKEKGDIPEGYSVSREKKERFSLILESASTNQTSMYLCASSSTSGSYEQYFGPGTRLTVT.

The CDR3 reads CASSLRRAGNSPLHF. The chain links TRBV7-9 to TRBJ1-6; TCRdb selects TRBD1, and the lack of DNA leaves this call unchecked. The CDR3 is 15 amino acids. Germline V lookup: CDR1 SEHNR, CDR2 FQNEAQ (reference sequence). The variable domain in full, with the rest retrieved from reference TRBV7-9 and TRBJ1-6, is DTGVSQNPRHKITKRGQNVTFRCDPISEHNRLYWYRQTLGQGPEFLTYFQNEAQLEKSRLLSDRFSAERPKGSFSTLEIQRTEQGDSAMYLCASSLRRAGNSPLHFGNGTRLTVT.

The rearrangement uses TRBV28 and TRBJ2-1; TCRdb lists TRBD2, though no DNA is available to test this call. Germline loops: CDR1 MDHEN, CDR2 SYDVKM. This CDR3 comprises 13 residues. CDR3 protein: CASSLSSRDEQFF.

The gene calls are TRBV7-2 and TRBJ2-7. The CDR3 has 15 residues. Germline CDR1 reads SGHTA; CDR2 reads FQGNSA. The CDR3 reads CASSPSVEARYEQYF.

This chain joins TRBV5-1 and TRBJ2-7; TCRdb reports TRBD2, a call that lacks DNA to check it against. CDR1 is SGHRS, CDR2 YFSETQ, per germline. The CDR3 has 17 residues. CDR3 sequence: CASSLGLAGDRSYEQYF.

The chain is built from TRBV28 and TRBJ2-7; TCRdb's D gene call, TRBD1, goes unchecked for lack of DNA. CDR1 is MDHEN and CDR2 is SYDVKM in the germline V gene. The CDR3 sequence is 14 residues long. CDR3: CASSYETGNYKQYF.

The chain has TRBV19 and TRBJ2-2; TCRdb's D call, TRBD2, is unchecked because there is no DNA. Germline CDR1 is LNHDA and CDR2 is SQIVND (reference sequence). The length of the CDR3 is 11 residues. The CDR3 reads CAGGTVGELFF.

V and J are TRBV7-2 and TRBJ1-4. CDR1 SGHTA and CDR2 FQGNSA come from the germline V gene. CDR3 length: 12 residues. CDR3 region: CASSFRNEKLFF.